The present TCR beta chain was sequenced within a study of blood T cell repertoires in COVID-19. The overall study: Specimens from acute and convalescent COVID-19 originated in the United States, Italy and Spain. PBMCs, B-cell-depleted T cells, or T cells were the source of the cDNA or gDNA that made up the material.

The authors' processing: From reference gene primer amplification, estimates of nucleated cell counts were derived. TCRdb's copy holds only in-frame clones and misses some; the assay was immunoSEQ multiplex PCR. D and trimming come from the DNA, and the V and J calls and clone size come from that table. The sample records 60,000 to 65,000 clones, 76% being singletons. Germline values: CDR1 SGHTA, CDR2 FQGNSA. After removal of 5 bases from V and 6 bases from J, the junction contained 9 bases not matched to a gene. The CDR3 consists of 15 residues. V and J are TRBV7-2 and TRBJ1-5; 8 bases fit TRBD1. This receptor was identified in an elderly woman with acute or convalescent COVID-19. Sequenced material: peripheral blood. CDR3 nucleotides: TGTGCCAGCAGCCCCGGGACAGGTACGACTCAGCCCCAGCATTTT. Residues: CASSPGTGTTQPQHF. Variable domain in full (rest from reference TRBV7-2 and TRBJ1-5): GAGVSQSPSNKVTEKGKDVELRCDPISGHTALYWYRQSLGQGLEFLIYFQGNSAPDKSGLPSDRFSAERTGGSVSTLTIQRTQQEDSAVYLCASSPGTGTTQPQHFGDGTRLSIL.